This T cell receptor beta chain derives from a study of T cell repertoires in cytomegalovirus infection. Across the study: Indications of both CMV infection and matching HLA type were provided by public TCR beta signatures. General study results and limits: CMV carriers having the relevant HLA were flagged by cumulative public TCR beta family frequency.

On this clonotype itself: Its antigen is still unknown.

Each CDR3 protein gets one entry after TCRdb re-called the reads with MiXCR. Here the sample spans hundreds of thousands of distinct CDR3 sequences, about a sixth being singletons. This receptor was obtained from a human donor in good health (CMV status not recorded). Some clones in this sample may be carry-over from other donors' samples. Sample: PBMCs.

The CDR3 spells CASSRRTGSYEQYF. The CDR3 bases are TGTGCCAGCAGCCGCAGGACAGGTTCCTACGAGCAGTACTTC. The chain uses TRBV7-9 and TRBJ2-7; 7 bases are a match to TRBD1. Germline V gene data show CDR1 as SEHNR and CDR2 as FQNEAQ (reference sequence). The CDR3 extends over 14 amino acids. V lost 5 bases, J lost 1 base, and 5 bases stayed unmatched.